The rows below give T cell receptor beta chains drawn from one sample of a study of T cells expressing NK-cell markers. TCRdb reprocessed the 5' RACE reads and reports one entry per CDR3 protein, with no DNA. The listing records roughly 180,000 distinct CDR3 sequences. Source material: blood T cells: a sorted CD56 or NKG2C T cell subset, CD4+ or CD8+ T cells, or bulk PBMC T cells (not recorded which). All receptors come from a woman aged 18-70 years in good health. Each CDR3 is given with its conserved first and last residue.

j_call	v_call	cdr3_aa
TRBJ1-1	TRBV6-2/TRBV6-3	CASSYSILRGWSVSRDTEAFF
TRBJ1-5	TRBV21-1	CASSNPFTELGQPQHF
TRBJ2-2	TRBV6-2/TRBV6-3	CASSYTANTGELFF
TRBJ2-2	TRBV29-1	CSVKQGVQTGELFF
TRBJ2-3	TRBV5-1	CASSIADPSTDTQYF
TRBJ1-5	TRBV3-1	CASSLRQGQGPQHF
TRBJ2-7	TRBV5-5	CASSFRAGYVGDDYEQYF
TRBJ2-5	TRBV7-2	CASSSLPGTQYF
TRBJ2-1	TRBV12-5	CASGVSGGAGNEQFF
TRBJ2-1	TRBV10-3	CAISQDSRGWFF
TRBJ2-6	TRBV7-8	CASSEVLFSSGANVLTF
TRBJ1-2	TRBV29-1	CSASSDYGYTF
TRBJ2-1	TRBV3-1	CASSILSAGFSYNEQFF
TRBJ2-1	TRBV11-1	CASSPGRSTYNEQFF